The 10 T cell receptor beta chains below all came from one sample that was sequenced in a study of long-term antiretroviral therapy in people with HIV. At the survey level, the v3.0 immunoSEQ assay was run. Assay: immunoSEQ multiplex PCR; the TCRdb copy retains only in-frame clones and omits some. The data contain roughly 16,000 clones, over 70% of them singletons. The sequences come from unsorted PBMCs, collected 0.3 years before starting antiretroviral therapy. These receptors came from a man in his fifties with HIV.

The CDR3 region is CASSPSYEQYF. The CDR3 coding sequence is TGTGCCAGCAGCCCGTCCTACGAGCAGTACTTC. The J gene is TRBJ2-7, the V gene TRBV6-6; no firm D call. Germline V lookup: CDR1 MNHNY, CDR2 SVGAGI (reference sequence). The CDR3 sequence is 11 residues long. Trimming left V 6 bases short and J 1 base short, with 4 bases between.

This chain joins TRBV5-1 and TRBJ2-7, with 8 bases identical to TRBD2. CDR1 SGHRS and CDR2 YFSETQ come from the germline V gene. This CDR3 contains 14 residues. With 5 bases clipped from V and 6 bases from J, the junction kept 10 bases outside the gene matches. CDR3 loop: CASSRLLREGEQYF. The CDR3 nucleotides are TGCGCCAGCAGTCGACTCCTACGGGAGGGCGAGCAGTACTTC.

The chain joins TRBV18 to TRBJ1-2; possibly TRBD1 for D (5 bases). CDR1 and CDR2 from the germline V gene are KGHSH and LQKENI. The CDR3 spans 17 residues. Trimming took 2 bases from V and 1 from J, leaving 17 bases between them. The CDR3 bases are TGTGCCAGCTCACCAAGTTTGGCAGGGAACCATAACTATGGCTACACCTTC. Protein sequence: CASSPSLAGNHNYGYTF.

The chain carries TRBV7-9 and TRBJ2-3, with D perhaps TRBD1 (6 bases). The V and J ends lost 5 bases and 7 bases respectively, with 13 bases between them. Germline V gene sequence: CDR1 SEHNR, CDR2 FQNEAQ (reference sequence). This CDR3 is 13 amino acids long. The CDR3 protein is CASSPQGPHTQYF. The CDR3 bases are TGTGCCAGCAGCCCTCAGGGGCCCCATACGCAGTATTTT.

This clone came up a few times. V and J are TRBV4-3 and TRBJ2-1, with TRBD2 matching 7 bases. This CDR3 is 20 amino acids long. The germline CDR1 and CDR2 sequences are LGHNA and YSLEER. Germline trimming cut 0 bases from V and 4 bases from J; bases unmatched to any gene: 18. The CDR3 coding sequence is TGCGCCAGCAGCCAAGATAACTACATCGGCGGGAGAGGTTTATACAATGAGCAGTTCTTC. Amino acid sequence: CASSQDNYIGGRGLYNEQFF.

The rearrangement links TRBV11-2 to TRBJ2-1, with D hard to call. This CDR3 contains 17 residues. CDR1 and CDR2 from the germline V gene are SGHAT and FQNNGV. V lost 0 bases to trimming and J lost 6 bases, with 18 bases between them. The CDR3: CASSLDVAANNINEQFF. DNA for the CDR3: TGTGCCAGCAGCTTAGATGTCGCGGCAAACAACATCAATGAGCAGTTCTTC.

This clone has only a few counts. The CDR3 nucleotides are TGTGCCAGCAGCTTAGGGCAGACCTCCTACGAGCAGTACTTC. Protein sequence: CASSLGQTSYEQYF. This chain joins TRBV7-8 and TRBJ2-7; D not resolved. V lost 1 base, J lost 0 bases, and 7 bases lay in between. The CDR3 runs to 14 residues. The germline V gene has CDR1 SGHVS and CDR2 FQNEAQ.

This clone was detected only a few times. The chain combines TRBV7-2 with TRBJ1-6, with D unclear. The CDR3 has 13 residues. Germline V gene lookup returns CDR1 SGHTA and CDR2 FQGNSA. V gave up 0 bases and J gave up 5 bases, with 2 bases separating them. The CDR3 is CASSLANNSPLHF. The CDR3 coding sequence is TGTGCCAGCAGCTTAGCGAATAATTCACCCCTCCACTTT.

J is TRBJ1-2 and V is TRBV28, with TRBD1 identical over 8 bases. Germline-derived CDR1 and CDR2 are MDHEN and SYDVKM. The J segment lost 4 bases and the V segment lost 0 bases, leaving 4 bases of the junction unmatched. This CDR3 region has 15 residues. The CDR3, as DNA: TGTGCCAGCAGTTTATGGGGGACAGGCGCCTATGGCTACACCTTC. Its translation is CASSLWGTGAYGYTF.

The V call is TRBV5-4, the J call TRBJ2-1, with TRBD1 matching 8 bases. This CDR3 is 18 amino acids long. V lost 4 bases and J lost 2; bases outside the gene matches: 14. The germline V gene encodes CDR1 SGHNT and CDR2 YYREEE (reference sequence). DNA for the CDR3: TGTGCCAGCAGCACCACCCAGCCCCGGGACAGGCCCTACAATGAGCAGTTCTTC. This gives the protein CASSTTQPRDRPYNEQFF.